These T cell receptor beta chains were read from a single sample in a study of T-cell memory formation after mild COVID-19. One entry per CDR3 protein, called by TCRdb with MiXCR from the 5' RACE reads. The table includes roughly 380,000 distinct CDR3 sequences, 28% detected once. What was sequenced was PBMCs or a T cell subset sorted from them (not recorded which). The origin of the receptors is an adult woman who had mild COVID-19 (a few samples of this study predate the infection). Cell type and time point are not known. Both conserved end residues are part of each CDR3. The D gene is left open where the match is weak. Part of the rows lack a size; the others show once, few, many or a class for expanded clones.

d_gene: TRBD2; j_gene: TRBJ2-2; abundance: NA; v_gene: TRBV9; CDR3nt: TGTGCCAGCAGCCCTGGGACTAGCGGGGGCGCGAACACCGGGGAGCTGTTTTTT; CDR3aa: CASSPGTSGGANTGELFF
d_gene: TRBD1; j_gene: TRBJ2-7; abundance: few; v_gene: TRBV5-1; CDR3nt: TGCGCCAGCAGCCCAGGGGACAGGGAGTACGAGCAGTACTTC; CDR3aa: CASSPGDREYEQYF
d_gene: TRBD1; j_gene: TRBJ2-7; abundance: NA; v_gene: TRBV5-1; CDR3nt: TGCGCCAGCAGCTTGAAGGGGGCCTCCTACGAGCAGTACTTC; CDR3aa: CASSLKGASYEQYF
d_gene: TRBD1; j_gene: TRBJ1-1; abundance: NA; v_gene: TRBV12-3/TRBV12-4; CDR3nt: TGTGCCAGCAGTTGGGGGACAGGGGGTCGCACTGAAGCTTTCTTT; CDR3aa: CASSWGTGGRTEAFF
d_gene: NA; j_gene: TRBJ2-7; abundance: NA; v_gene: TRBV13; CDR3nt: TGTGCCAGCAGCTCATACGCGGGACAGACTTACGAGCAGTACTTC; CDR3aa: CASSSYAGQTYEQYF
d_gene: NA; j_gene: TRBJ2-1; abundance: NA; v_gene: TRBV3-1; CDR3nt: TGTGCCAGCAGCCAAGCGTTGAGATTCGGCAGCTCCTACAATGAGCAGTTCTTC; CDR3aa: CASSQALRFGSSYNEQFF
d_gene: NA; j_gene: TRBJ2-2; abundance: NA; v_gene: TRBV6-1; CDR3nt: TGTGCCAGCAGTGAACGCAGCCAGTTGGGGGTGTTAGTGACCGGGGAGCTGTTTTTT; CDR3aa: CASSERSQLGVLVTGELFF
d_gene: TRBD1; j_gene: TRBJ2-5; abundance: few; v_gene: TRBV6-6; CDR3nt: TGTGCCAGCAGTTACGCCTGGACAGGCGGGGAGACCCAGTACTTC; CDR3aa: CASSYAWTGGETQYF
d_gene: TRBD1; j_gene: TRBJ1-2; abundance: NA; v_gene: TRBV4-3; CDR3nt: TGCGCCAGCAGCCAAGACGACAGGGAGGGCTATGGCTACACCTTC; CDR3aa: CASSQDDREGYGYTF
d_gene: TRBD1; j_gene: TRBJ1-1; abundance: once; v_gene: TRBV6-5; CDR3nt: TGTGCCAGCAGTTTAAGGCAGGGGGTTGAAGCTTTCTTT; CDR3aa: CASSLRQGVEAFF
d_gene: NA; j_gene: TRBJ1-2; abundance: few; v_gene: TRBV13; CDR3nt: TGTGCCAGCAGCTCCAACAGGAACTCGAACCTTAACTATGGCTACACCTTC; CDR3aa: CASSSNRNSNLNYGYTF
d_gene: NA; j_gene: TRBJ2-2; abundance: few; v_gene: TRBV11-2; CDR3nt: TGTGCCAGCAGCTCACCTAATCTAGGGAACACCGGGGAGCTGTTTTTT; CDR3aa: CASSSPNLGNTGELFF
d_gene: NA; j_gene: TRBJ2-3; abundance: NA; v_gene: TRBV4-1; CDR3nt: TGCGCCAGCAGCTCAGGGCAGGGTCCCACAGATACGCAGTATTTT; CDR3aa: CASSSGQGPTDTQYF
d_gene: NA; j_gene: TRBJ2-3; abundance: few; v_gene: TRBV20-1; CDR3nt: TGCAGTGCTAGAGATCGGTCCCGGGTGGTGGATACGCAGTATTTT; CDR3aa: CSARDRSRVVDTQYF
d_gene: TRBD1; j_gene: TRBJ1-1; abundance: few; v_gene: TRBV6-5; CDR3nt: TGTGCCAGCAACCCGGCCGCCCAGGGGGACACTGAAGCTTTCTTT; CDR3aa: CASNPAAQGDTEAFF
d_gene: TRBD1; j_gene: TRBJ1-1; abundance: NA; v_gene: TRBV12-3/TRBV12-4; CDR3nt: TGTGCCAGCACCTCGACAGGGTACACTGAAGCTTTCTTT; CDR3aa: CASTSTGYTEAFF
d_gene: TRBD1; j_gene: TRBJ1-1; abundance: NA; v_gene: TRBV11-2; CDR3nt: TGTGCCAGCAGCTCCAGACAGGGGGGGAACACTGAAGCTTTCTTT; CDR3aa: CASSSRQGGNTEAFF
d_gene: NA; j_gene: TRBJ2-4; abundance: few; v_gene: TRBV27; CDR3nt: TGTGCCAGCAGTGACAGGCACATTCAGTACTTC; CDR3aa: CASSDRHIQYF
d_gene: TRBD1; j_gene: TRBJ2-1; abundance: many; v_gene: TRBV7-2; CDR3nt: TGTGCCAGCAGCTTGGGACAGTACAATGAGCAGTTCTTC; CDR3aa: CASSLGQYNEQFF
d_gene: NA; j_gene: TRBJ2-1; abundance: few; v_gene: TRBV20-1; CDR3nt: TGCAGTGCACGCACCTACAATGAGCAGTTCTTC; CDR3aa: CSARTYNEQFF
d_gene: NA; j_gene: TRBJ1-6; abundance: few; v_gene: TRBV7-8; CDR3nt: TGTGCCAGCAGCTTAGGGGCCAGGGCCGGGCGGGGGAGCTCCTATAATTCACCCCTCCACTTT; CDR3aa: CASSLGARAGRGSSYNSPLHF
d_gene: NA; j_gene: TRBJ1-1; abundance: few; v_gene: TRBV20-1; CDR3nt: TGCAGTGCTAGCCCATCCTTGGTGTCTTTCTTT; CDR3aa: CSASPSLVSFF
d_gene: NA; j_gene: TRBJ1-1; abundance: NA; v_gene: TRBV7-6; CDR3nt: TGTGCCAGCAGCTTAGTCCGGGGGGGGAACACTGAAGCTTTCTTT; CDR3aa: CASSLVRGGNTEAFF